These 10 T cell receptor beta chains were all obtained from the same sample, sequenced in a study of cytomegalovirus exposure and HLA in healthy donors. Primers for the PCR totalled 60 Vbeta and 13 Jbeta. This table comes from immunoSEQ multiplex PCR, and its TCRdb copy is limited to in-frame clones, with some not included. The data contain roughly 71,000 clones, 62% of them seen just once; the ten biggest clones take up approximately 3%. The sequencing input was PBMCs. Source of these receptors: a young man in good health and CMV-seronegative.

The V and J genes are TRBV7-9 and TRBJ2-3; D not certain. This CDR3 region has 13 residues. V was clipped by 7 bases and J by 0 bases, with 8 bases between them. Germline V CDR1 and CDR2: SEHNR, FQNEAQ (reference sequence). DNA of the CDR3: TGTGCCAGCATCCTGACTAGCACAGATACGCAGTATTTT. It yields the protein CASILTSTDTQYF. Filled out from reference TRBV7-9 and TRBJ2-3, the complete variable domain reads DTGVSQNPRHKITKRGQNVTFRCDPISEHNRLYWYRQTLGQGPEFLTYFQNEAQLEKSRLLSDRFSAERPKGSFSTLEIQRTEQGDSAMYLCASILTSTDTQYFGPGTRLTVL.

This clone was picked up a small number of times. The gene calls are TRBV9 and TRBJ1-2, with 10 nucleotides matching TRBD1. CDR1 and CDR2 from the germline V gene are SGDLS and YYNGEE. CDR3 length: 15 amino acids. V lost 2 bases to trimming and J lost 4 bases; unmatched junction nucleotides: 5. The CDR3 loop is CASSVTGGGTYGYTF. Written as DNA, the CDR3 is TGTGCCAGCAGCGTGACAGGGGGCGGAACCTATGGCTACACCTTC. Together with reference TRBV9 and TRBJ1-2, the CDR3 gives the full variable domain: DSGVTQTPKHLITATGQRVTLRCSPRSGDLSVYWYQQSLDQGLQFLIQYYNGEERAKGNILERFSAQQFPDLHSELNLSSLELGDSALYFCASSVTGGGTYGYTFGSGTRLTVV.

Here the CDR3 DNA reads TGTGCCAGCTACCCTCTGACATCCTCCTACGAGCAGTACTTC. Translating it yields CASYPLTSSYEQYF. The chain employs TRBV6-1 and TRBJ2-7; no definite D call. V was clipped by 8 bases and J by 0 bases, with 14 bases between them. CDR1 is MNHNS, CDR2 SASEGT, per germline. CDR3 length: 14 amino acids.

This chain connects TRBV29-1 to TRBJ2-7; 7 nucleotides line up with TRBD1. J lost 0 bases, V lost 6 bases, and 5 bases had no gene match. The CDR3 covers 13 residues. The V gene's germline CDR1 is SQVTM and CDR2 ANQGSEA. In DNA form, the CDR3 reads TGCAGCGTACAGGGGACAACCTCCTACGAGCAGTACTTC. Its translation: CSVQGTTSYEQYF.

The V gene is TRBV6-5, the J gene TRBJ2-5; 8 bases are shared with TRBD1. CDR1 and CDR2 (germline): MNHEY, SVGAGI. V gave up 4 bases and J gave up 2 bases; unmatched junction bases: 6. This CDR3 contains 15 residues. The CDR3 protein is CASSLRDRLQETQYF. For the CDR3, the DNA is TGTGCCAGCAGTTTAAGGGACAGGCTTCAAGAGACCCAGTACTTC.

This chain connects TRBV2 to TRBJ1-1; the D is unclear. V was cut by 4 bases and J by 4 bases, with 13 bases left in between. Germline V gives CDR1 SNHLY, CDR2 FYNNEI. This CDR3 spans 14 amino acids. As DNA, the CDR3 is TGTGCCAGCAGTGTAGGTCGGGGTGGCACTGAAGCTTTCTTT. Residues: CASSVGRGGTEAFF.

The J gene is TRBJ1-4, the V gene TRBV6-4; TRBD1 is a possible D gene (5 bases). Trimming removed 10 bases at V and 8 bases at J, with 23 bases between. Germline CDR1 and CDR2: MRHNA and SNTAGT. This CDR3 spans 15 amino acids. The CDR3 is CAIMGVAGPTEKLFF. The CDR3 DNA reads as TGTGCCATCATGGGCGTCGCAGGGCCTACCGAAAAACTGTTTTTT.

About this clone itself: The junction shows a germline mismatch at one end, possibly a read error. This sequence joins TRBV27 and TRBJ2-3; 10 bases are shared with TRBD1. The germline V gene encodes CDR1 MNHEY and CDR2 SMNVEV (reference sequence). This CDR3 has 12 residues. CDR3 amino acids: CASRGDRGAPDF. As DNA, the CDR3 is TGTGCCAGCAGGGGGGACAGGGGAGCACCGGATTTT.

The chain combines TRBV15 with TRBJ2-5; 10 bases are a match to TRBD1. The CDR3 is 15 residues long. J gave up 3 bases and V 0 bases, and 1 base lay outside the gene matches. The V gene's germline CDR1 is LNHNV and CDR2 YYDKDF (reference sequence). CDR3 bases: TGTGCCACCAGCAGAGATGGACAGGGGGAAGAGACCCAGTACTTC. Encoded protein: CATSRDGQGEETQYF.

This clone was observed once. The chain joins TRBV7-2 to TRBJ2-3, with 16 bases fitting TRBD2. Trimming took 5 bases from V and 4 from J; bases not matched to a gene: 3. Germline CDR1 SGHTA, CDR2 FQGNSA. The CDR3 runs to 16 residues. Here the CDR3 DNA reads TGTGCCAGCAGCCTGGGACTAGCGGGGGGGGCAGATACGCAGTATTTT. Its translation is CASSLGLAGGADTQYF.